The 28 T cell receptor beta chains below all came from one sample that was sequenced in a study of cytomegalovirus exposure and HLA in healthy donors. The assay was immunoSEQ multiplex PCR, and TCRdb's table has in-frame clones only and misses some. The sample contains around 140,000 clones, approximately 92% of which appear only once. Input material: PBMCs. These receptor sequences come from a woman younger than 30 in good health and CMV-seronegative.

The chain recombines TRBV6-1 with TRBJ2-7; weak D call: TRBD1 (6 bases). The CDR3 totals 12 residues. V lost 4 bases and J lost 4, with 8 bases in between. Germline CDR1 reads MNHNS; CDR2 reads SASEGT. The CDR3: CASSATGYEQYF. CDR3 DNA sequence: TGTGCCAGCAGTGCGACAGGTTACGAGCAGTACTTC.

CDR3 nucleotides: TGTGCCAGCAGCGTGGGGACAGAAAATCAGCCCCAGCATTTT. Protein sequence: CASSVGTENQPQHF. V is TRBV9 and J is TRBJ1-5, with 7 bases identical to TRBD1. The CDR3 is 14 amino acids. V shed 2 bases, J shed 4 bases, and the junction held 3 bases outside the gene matches. Germline lookup yields CDR1 SGDLS and CDR2 YYNGEE.

This chain connects TRBV11-2 to TRBJ2-1, with TRBD2 matching 9 bases. Trimming took 5 bases from V and 9 from J; bases not matched to a gene: 14. Germline V CDR1 and CDR2: SGHAT, FQNNGV. The CDR3 runs 16 residues. This CDR3 reads CASSAPGTSSRSEQFF. CDR3 in DNA: TGTGCCAGCAGCGCCCCCGGGACTAGCTCCCGATCTGAGCAGTTCTTC.

This chain connects TRBV7-6 to TRBJ2-5, with 7 bases fitting TRBD1. This CDR3 comprises 13 residues. The V segment lost 4 bases and the J segment 4 bases; nucleotides outside the gene matches: 3. Germline V gene sequence: CDR1 SGHVS, CDR2 FNYEAQ. In DNA, the CDR3 is TGTGCCAGCAGCTCGTACAGGGGAGAGACCCAGTACTTC. This sequence encodes CASSSYRGETQYF.

The V gene is TRBV6-1, the J gene TRBJ1-1, with D tentatively TRBD1 (6 bases). The V end was cut by 3 bases, the J end by 0 bases, with 11 bases between. Looked up from germline, CDR1 is MNHNS and CDR2 is SASEGT. The CDR3 totals 15 residues. This chain's CDR3 is CASSETTGMNTEAFF. In DNA, the CDR3 is TGTGCCAGCAGTGAGACCACAGGGATGAACACTGAAGCTTTCTTT.

The gene calls are TRBV5-1 and TRBJ2-3, with D perhaps TRBD1 (5 bases). The CDR3 length is 15 residues. Per germline, CDR1 SGHRS and CDR2 YFSETQ. The ends were cut back, 3 bases at V and 0 bases at J, with 11 bases in the middle. CDR3 nucleotide sequence: TGCGCCAGCAGCTCAGAGACAGAAAGCACAGATACGCAGTATTTT. It translates to CASSSETESTDTQYF.

The chain has TRBV6-5 and TRBJ1-1; D is possibly TRBD1 (5 bases). Germline CDR1 reads MNHEY; CDR2 reads SVGAGI. This CDR3 comprises 15 residues. V gave up 0 bases and J gave up 3 bases, with 11 bases separating them. This CDR3 is CASSYSKGRDTEAFF. The CDR3 DNA sequence: TGTGCCAGCAGTTACTCGAAGGGGCGCGACACTGAAGCTTTCTTT.

The chain joins TRBV7-9 to TRBJ1-5; D remains ambiguous. Deletions cut 2 bases from V and 5 bases from J, with 7 bases between. Germline CDR1 reads SEHNR; CDR2 reads FQNEAQ (reference sequence). This CDR3 spans 13 amino acids. In DNA form, the CDR3 reads TGTGCCAGCAGCTTACGGGAGTATCAGCCCCAGCATTTT. Protein: CASSLREYQPQHF.

This chain joins TRBV2 and TRBJ1-2, with D tentatively TRBD1 (6 bases). V lost 7 bases and J lost 4, with 16 bases in between. CDR3 length: 14 residues. The germline V gene has CDR1 SNHLY and CDR2 FYNNEI. In DNA, the CDR3 is TGTGCCAGCACTTCCAGGGGTGGTAGCTATGGCTACACCTTC. Its translation: CASTSRGGSYGYTF.

This clone appeared once. This rearrangement joins TRBV25-1 to TRBJ2-5; TRBD2 aligns across 7 bases. Germline V gene data show CDR1 as MGHDK and CDR2 as SYGVNS. V lost 6 bases and J lost 2; bases outside the gene matches: 6. The CDR3 has 14 residues. The CDR3 DNA is TGTGCCAGCAGCGTCGGGGGGAGTCAAGAGACCCAGTACTTC. The encoded protein is CASSVGGSQETQYF.

The CDR3 region is CASSFGRGHMEAFF. DNA of the CDR3: TGTGCCAGCAGCTTCGGCAGGGGACATATGGAAGCTTTCTTT. The chain carries TRBV5-4 and TRBJ1-1, with a possible D match to TRBD1 (6 bases). The CDR3 is made up of 14 amino acids. V gave up 2 bases and J gave up 8 bases, with 16 bases separating them. CDR1 and CDR2 from the germline V gene are SGHNT and YYREEE (reference sequence).

This chain joins TRBV6-4 and TRBJ2-2; D is undetermined. This CDR3 is 14 amino acids long. V was shortened by 2 bases and J by 3 bases, with 7 bases between the two germline ends. The germline V gene encodes CDR1 MRHNA and CDR2 SNTAGT. CDR3 sequence (DNA): TGTGCCAGCAGTGACGCCCAGGACACCGGGGAGCTGTTTTTT. Residues: CASSDAQDTGELFF.

The gene calls are TRBV6-1 and TRBJ1-5; D gene unclear. The CDR3 is made up of 17 amino acids. Deletions cut 3 bases from V and 3 bases from J, with 18 bases between. Germline V lookup: CDR1 MNHNS, CDR2 SASEGT. The CDR3 here is CASSERRSVLPNQPQHF. The CDR3, as DNA: TGTGCCAGCAGTGAGAGGAGGTCTGTTCTCCCCAATCAGCCCCAGCATTTT.

This sequence joins TRBV4-1 and TRBJ1-6; D is undetermined. Trimming left V 1 base short and J 6 bases short, with 7 bases between. CDR1 is MGHRA, CDR2 YSYEKL, per germline. The length of the CDR3 is 14 residues. The CDR3 protein is CASSQVQFNSPLHF. The CDR3 nucleotides are TGCGCCAGCAGCCAAGTTCAATTTAATTCACCCCTCCACTTT.

This clone was observed once. CDR3 nucleotides: TGTGCCAGCAGCTTGCCTGGGACAGGGATCTACGAGCAGTACTTC. Its translation: CASSLPGTGIYEQYF. The chain has TRBV5-6 and TRBJ2-7, with 9 bases matching TRBD1. Germline-derived CDR1 and CDR2 are SGHDT and YYEEEE. Unmatched junction bases numbered 5, after V lost 1 base and J lost 3 bases. CDR3 length: 15 amino acids.

The rearrangement uses TRBV15 and TRBJ1-1; TRBD1 matches at 8 bases. The CDR3 is 13 amino acids. V lost 5 bases, J lost 4 bases, and 3 bases stayed unmatched. Per germline, CDR1 LNHNV and CDR2 YYDKDF (reference sequence). The CDR3 region is CATSLTGGTEAFF. As DNA, the CDR3 is TGTGCCACCAGCCTCACAGGGGGCACTGAAGCTTTCTTT.

This clone was picked up many times. This chain connects TRBV5-1 to TRBJ2-1; TRBD1 matches at 10 bases. The V segment lost 5 bases and the J segment 7 bases; nucleotides outside the gene matches: 3. Germline V gives CDR1 SGHRS, CDR2 YFSETQ. The CDR3 consists of 13 residues. The CDR3 nucleotides are TGCGCCAGCAGGGCGGGACAGGGGAATGAGCAGTTCTTC. This encodes CASRAGQGNEQFF.

The chain is built from TRBV6-6 and TRBJ1-2; D not certain. Between the trimmed V and J ends, which lost 4 bases and 8 bases, there was a span of 23 bases. This CDR3 contains 16 residues. Germline CDR1 MNHNY, CDR2 SVGAGI (reference sequence). The CDR3 protein is CASSSHERDDLEGYTF. In DNA, the CDR3 is TGTGCCAGCAGTTCCCACGAGAGGGATGATTTGGAAGGCTACACCTTC.

The chain combines TRBV4-2 with TRBJ2-5; 9 positions agree with TRBD2. With 0 bases clipped from V and 2 bases from J, the junction kept 4 bases outside the gene matches. Germline V lookup: CDR1 LGHNA, CDR2 YNFKEQ. The CDR3 runs to 16 residues. CDR3 bases: TGTGCCAGCAGCCAAGAAGGCGCGGGGGGGCAAGAGACCCAGTACTTC. It specifies CASSQEGAGGQETQYF.

The chain uses TRBV7-9 and TRBJ2-2; a weak D match, TRBD1 (5 bases). V lost 6 bases, J lost 7 bases, and 21 bases lay in between. Per germline, CDR1 SEHNR and CDR2 FQNEAQ (reference sequence). This CDR3 is 16 amino acids long. CDR3 in amino acids: CASRGPESGQVGELFF. The DNA of the CDR3 is TGTGCCAGCAGGGGGCCGGAGTCAGGGCAGGTCGGGGAGCTGTTTTTT.

The rearrangement joins TRBV19 to TRBJ1-5, with D unclear. CDR3 length: 16 amino acids. In germline, CDR1 is LNHDA, CDR2 SQIVND (reference sequence). V was trimmed by 5 bases and J by 5 bases, leaving 19 bases between them. The CDR3 sequence is CASSPPRRDRDQPQHF. DNA of the CDR3: TGTGCCAGTAGTCCCCCGAGGAGGGATAGGGATCAGCCCCAGCATTTT.

The chain employs TRBV9 and TRBJ1-6, with D uncertain. The ends were cut back, 2 bases at V and 9 bases at J, with 12 bases in the middle. In germline, CDR1 is SGDLS, CDR2 YYNGEE. The CDR3 runs 14 residues. CDR3 sequence: CASSVGGQVSPLHF. CDR3 sequence (DNA): TGTGCCAGCAGCGTCGGAGGCCAGGTTTCACCCCTCCACTTT.

The chain couples TRBV18 to TRBJ2-1; D gene unclear. V lost 0 bases to trimming and J lost 7 bases, with 13 bases between them. This CDR3 has 15 amino acids. Germline CDR1 and CDR2: KGHSH and LQKENI. The CDR3 DNA follows: TGTGCCAGCTCACCACCCTGGCAGGTTGAGAATGAGCAGTTCTTC. Protein sequence: CASSPPWQVENEQFF.

This chain connects TRBV27 to TRBJ1-1, with D maybe TRBD1 (5 bases). V lost 0 bases and J lost 1, with 9 bases in between. The CDR3 totals 15 residues. Per the germline V gene, CDR1 is MNHEY and CDR2 is SMNVEV (reference sequence). The CDR3 loop reads CASSLSPGPNTEAFF. The CDR3 DNA follows: TGTGCCAGCAGTTTATCGCCAGGGCCGAACACTGAAGCTTTCTTT.

This clone turned up a few times. The rearrangement uses TRBV27 and TRBJ2-7, with TRBD1 identical over 9 bases. The V gene's germline CDR1 is MNHEY and CDR2 SMNVEV (reference sequence). The CDR3 extends over 15 amino acids. V was clipped by 5 bases and J by 0 bases; unmatched bases: 5. CDR3 bases: TGTGCCAGCAGTCCTGGGGACAGGGTCTCCTACGAGCAGTACTTC. Its translation: CASSPGDRVSYEQYF.

CDR3 coding DNA: TGTGCCAGCAGCTTGACTAGCGGGGGGGCCGGGGAGCTGTTTTTT. This sequence encodes CASSLTSGGAGELFF. The chain combines TRBV5-4 with TRBJ2-2, with 13 bases lining up with TRBD2. The CDR3 length is 15 residues. Germline-derived CDR1 and CDR2 are SGHNT and YYREEE (reference sequence). Trimming at V came to 1 base and at J to 6 bases, leaving 0 bases not matched to a gene.

This chain connects TRBV11-2 to TRBJ1-4; D remains unclear. The CDR3 length is 17 residues. Trimming shortened V by 0 bases and J by 6 bases, and 17 bases separated the two germline ends. Germline-derived CDR1 and CDR2 are SGHAT and FQNNGV. CDR3 in amino acids: CASSLEISLSGDEKLFF. CDR3 nucleotides: TGTGCCAGCAGCTTAGAGATTTCCCTCTCCGGGGATGAAAAACTGTTTTTT.

The chain has TRBV9 and TRBJ2-3; D may be TRBD2 (7 bases). V was trimmed by 0 bases and J by 2 bases, leaving 22 bases between them. The length of the CDR3 is 19 residues. Germline lookup yields CDR1 SGDLS and CDR2 YYNGEE. The CDR3 DNA reads TGTGCCAGCAGCGTAGGTCTGGGGGGGCGGACCCGTACCACAGATACGCAGTATTTT. Translated, it gives CASSVGLGGRTRTTDTQYF.